The entry below gives a single TCR beta chain sequence along with its context. Method: immunoSEQ multiplex PCR; TCRdb's copy keeps in-frame clones and lacks some. The sample carries 150,000 to 200,000 clones, about 89% recorded once. This specimen comes from a study of cytomegalovirus exposure and HLA in healthy donors. Looked up from germline, CDR1 is SQVTM and CDR2 is ANQGSEA. The CDR3 sequence is 13 residues long. Losses at the gene ends were 3 bases for V and 5 bases for J; bases not matched to a gene: 6. The V call is TRBV29-1, the J call TRBJ2-5; 7 bases are a match to TRBD2. Material: PBMCs. This receptor was obtained from a woman younger than 30 in good health and CMV-seropositive. CDR3 sequence: CSVDAGEVETQYF. The CDR3 DNA reads TGCAGCGTTGACGCGGGAGAGGTTGAGACCCAGTACTTC.